One and the same sample provided the 8 T cell receptor beta chains below, sequenced in a study of Ad26.COV2.S vaccination and SARS-CoV-2 variants listed by TCRdb under 2021. The treatment or condition label, as the study defines it: around 19 received Ad26.COV2.S at low or high dose, single or two shots; several received placebo; per-sample allocation not given. Repertoires of vaccine and placebo recipients were sequenced from samples taken on day 63 after the first injection. Library creation used the immunoSEQ multiplex PCR assay. This immuneACCESS table, as held by TCRdb, lists in-frame sequences with V and J called but not all clones. Of the missing ones, under half trace to an unresolved V gene in checked studies; the others have no known cause. For this sample there are fewer than 300,000 clones; more than 70% appear just once. Of the sample, 2.5% to 3.5% is held by the ten largest clones.

The material was peripheral blood, obtained in a trial of Ad26.COV2.S vaccine versus placebo. All receptors derive from a person between 18 and 65 years old who received the Ad26.COV2.S COVID-19 vaccine or a placebo.

The chain links TRBV2 to TRBJ2-7; TRBD2 matches 8 bases. After removal of 10 bases from V and 4 bases from J, the junction contained 12 bases not matched to a gene. This CDR3 region has 14 residues. Germline lookup yields CDR1 SNHLY and CDR2 FYNNEI. The CDR3 nucleotides are TGTGCCACCACCACGGGGGGGGCTGTATACGAGCAGTACTTC. This codes for CATTTGGAVYEQYF. Using reference TRBV2 and TRBJ2-7 for the parts outside the CDR3, the full variable domain is EPEVTQTPSHQVTQMGQEVILRCVPISNHLYFYWYRQILGQKVEFLVSFYNNEISEKSEIFDDQFSVERPDGSNFTLKIRSTKLEDSAMYFCATTTGGAVYEQYFGPGTRLTVT.

The chain uses TRBV30 and TRBJ2-7; perhaps TRBD2 as D (6 bases). Deletions cut 1 base from V and 0 bases from J, with 16 bases between. This CDR3 contains 16 residues. The germline CDR1 and CDR2 sequences are GTSNPN and SVGIG (reference sequence). The CDR3 nucleotides are TGTGCCTGGAGTGGAAACCGGCGGGGAGCCTCCTACGAGCAGTACTTC. Translated, it gives CAWSGNRRGASYEQYF.

V gene TRBV7-9 combines with J gene TRBJ2-7, with a possible D match to TRBD1 (6 bases). Germline V gene sequence: CDR1 SEHNR, CDR2 FQNEAQ (reference sequence). V shed 1 base and J shed 3 bases, with 16 bases lying between them. The CDR3 has 16 residues. The CDR3 sequence: CASSLEPAGANYEQYF. The CDR3 DNA is TGTGCCAGCAGCTTAGAGCCGGCAGGGGCTAACTACGAGCAGTACTTC.

V is TRBV7-8 and J is TRBJ1-5; D is unresolved. The germline V and J ends were trimmed by 1 base and 7 bases, with 14 bases remaining between them. Germline CDR1 SGHVS, CDR2 FQNEAQ. CDR3 length: 15 amino acids. The CDR3 region has the DNA TGTGCCAGCAGCTTAGGTGGGTTGGAGTTCCAGCCCCAGCATTTT. Translated, it gives CASSLGGLEFQPQHF.

The rearrangement links TRBV28 to TRBJ1-4; possibly TRBD1 for D (5 bases). The germline gives CDR1 MDHEN, CDR2 SYDVKM. The germline V and J ends were trimmed by 8 bases and 9 bases, with 16 bases remaining between them. The CDR3 runs to 13 residues. The CDR3 coding sequence is TGTGCCAGCTCGGGCCTGGGGCCCCAAAAACTGTTTTTT. This codes for CASSGLGPQKLFF.

This clone was seen more than once but under ten times. This chain connects TRBV3-1 (or the pseudogene TRBV3-2) to TRBJ1-3, with D unclear. The germline gives CDR1 LGHDT, CDR2 YNNKEL (reference sequence). V dropped 5 bases and J dropped 4 bases, with 6 bases sitting between them. The CDR3 has 12 residues. For the CDR3, the DNA is TGTGCCAGCAGCGCTCAGGGAAACACCATATATTTT. It specifies CASSAQGNTIYF.

CDR3 in amino acids: CASSYSATVNYEQYF. CDR3 DNA: TGTGCCAGCAGTTACTCGGCAACGGTAAACTACGAGCAGTACTTC. The chain couples TRBV6-2 or TRBV6-3 to TRBJ2-7; D call uncertain. The germline V gene encodes CDR1 MNHEY and CDR2 SVGEGT. V was shortened by 0 bases and J by 3 bases, with 12 bases between the two germline ends. The CDR3 has 15 residues.

The V and J genes are TRBV5-1 and TRBJ2-5; perhaps TRBD1 as D (6 bases). CDR3 length: 14 residues. Germline CDR1 and CDR2: SGHRS and YFSETQ. V lost 4 bases and J lost 2, with 12 bases in between. This CDR3 reads CASSPRQAQETQYF. The CDR3 DNA reads as TGCGCCAGCAGCCCTCGACAGGCTCAAGAGACCCAGTACTTC.